These 17 T cell receptor beta chains came from one sample sequenced in a study of cytotoxic CD8 clonotypes in ibrutinib-treated CLL. Clones were sequenced by immunoSEQ multiplex PCR, and TCRdb holds only the in-frame ones, with some missing. The sample shows around 300,000 clones, 80% of them seen only once. Sequencing was performed on PBMCs, taken before ibrutinib treatment. The receptor set was obtained from a human donor with chronic lymphocytic leukemia.

This chain uses TRBV19 with TRBJ2-7; 10 positions match TRBD1. V lost 3 bases, J lost 0 bases, and 2 bases stayed unmatched. This CDR3 contains 15 residues. Germline CDR1 and CDR2: LNHDA and SQIVND (reference sequence). CDR3: CASSIRTGGSYEQYF. In DNA form, the CDR3 reads TGTGCCAGTAGTATCCGGACAGGGGGCTCCTACGAGCAGTACTTC. Variable domain in full (rest from reference TRBV19 and TRBJ2-7): DGGITQSPKYLFRKEGQNVTLSCEQNLNHDAMYWYRQDPGQGLRLIYYSQIVNDFQKGDIAEGYSVSREKKESFPLTVTSAQKNPTAFYLCASSIRTGGSYEQYFGPGTRLTVT.

The table lists this clone with a few counts. The chain couples TRBV10-3 to TRBJ1-5; TRBD1 aligns across 8 bases. The V gene end was trimmed by 5 bases and the J gene end by 6 bases; junction bases not matched to a gene: 12. Germline-derived CDR1 and CDR2 are ENHRY and SYGVKD. The CDR3 runs to 16 residues. CDR3 region: CAISQRPQGAGQPQHF. CDR3 DNA sequence: TGTGCCATCAGTCAGCGACCGCAGGGGGCGGGTCAGCCCCAGCATTTT.

V usage is TRBV6-5 and J usage is TRBJ2-7; TRBD2 aligns across 7 bases. The germline V gene has CDR1 MNHEY and CDR2 SVGAGI. Trimming took 4 bases from V and 1 from J; bases not matched to a gene: 7. This CDR3 comprises 15 residues. The CDR3 DNA reads TGTGCCAGCAGTTCGACTAGCCGTTCATCCTACGAGCAGTACTTC. It specifies CASSSTSRSSYEQYF.

V usage is TRBV6-1 and J usage is TRBJ2-7, with D perhaps matching TRBD2 (6 bases). The germline V and J ends were trimmed by 10 bases and 8 bases, with 15 bases remaining between them. This CDR3 spans 11 amino acids. Germline assignment: CDR1 MNHNS and CDR2 SASEGT. CDR3 in DNA: TGTGCCACCGGCGGGGAGGACAAGCAGTACTTC. Its translation is CATGGEDKQYF.

The J gene is TRBJ2-1, the V gene TRBV4-3, with D perhaps TRBD1 (6 bases). CDR1 LGHNA and CDR2 YSLEER come from the germline V gene. V was pared by 1 base and J by 7 bases, with 14 bases between. This CDR3 is 15 amino acids long. In nucleotides, the CDR3 is TGCGCCAGCAGCCAAGGGTGGCAGGGGATTAATGAGCAGTTCTTC. Amino acid sequence: CASSQGWQGINEQFF.

This clone has a single count. This chain joins TRBV5-8 and TRBJ2-3, with TRBD1 matching over 9 bases. Trimming cost V 4 bases and J 5 bases; bases outside gene matches: 5. This CDR3 has 14 residues. Germline values: CDR1 SGHTS, CDR2 YDEGEE. CDR3 sequence reads: CASSPGQGRDTQYF. CDR3 sequence (DNA): TGTGCCAGCAGCCCCGGACAGGGGAGAGATACGCAGTATTTT.

The gene calls are TRBV5-1 and TRBJ1-4; D unresolved. V shed 2 bases and J shed 8 bases, with 10 bases lying between them. The V gene's germline CDR1 is SGHRS and CDR2 YFSETQ. CDR3 length: 13 amino acids. The CDR3 region is CASSFRLEEKLFF. The CDR3 nucleotides read TGCGCCAGCAGCTTCCGACTTGAGGAAAAACTGTTTTTT.

This rearrangement joins TRBV12-2 to TRBJ2-1; TRBD2 was called by the table and not checked on the DNA. TRBV12-2 is annotated as a pseudogene. CDR3 size: 19 residues. The CDR3 protein is CASRPRTSGGLGSYNEQFF. Here the CDR3 DNA reads TGTGCAAGTCGCCCTAGGACTAGCGGGGGTTTAGGCTCCTACAATGAGCAGTTCTTC.

The rearrangement uses TRBV20-1 and TRBJ1-1; D call uncertain. The CDR3 length is 10 residues. CDR1 is DFQATT and CDR2 is SNEGSKA in the germline V gene (reference sequence). CDR3 sequence: CRPREIEAFF. Here the CDR3 DNA reads TGCAGGCCTAGGGAAATTGAAGCTTTCTTT.

The CDR3 DNA reads as TGTGCCAGCAGCTCCGGACTAGCGGGAGGAAATGAGCAGTTCTTC. Translated: CASSSGLAGGNEQFF. This chain links TRBV13 with TRBJ2-1; 14 nucleotides agree with TRBD2. V shed 4 bases, J shed 7 bases, and the junction held 3 bases outside the gene matches. CDR3 length: 15 residues. Per the germline V gene, CDR1 is PRHDT and CDR2 is FYEKMQ (reference sequence). Combining the CDR3 with reference TRBV13 and TRBJ2-1 gives the whole variable domain AAGVIQSPRHLIKEKRETATLKCYPIPRHDTVYWYQQGPGQDPQFLISFYEKMQSDKGSIPDRFSAQQFSDYHSELNMSSLELGDSALYFCASSSGLAGGNEQFFGPGTRLTVL.

This chain connects TRBV7-6 to TRBJ2-5; unclear D gene. Germline lookup yields CDR1 SGHVS and CDR2 FNYEAQ. This CDR3 region has 15 residues. Trimming removed 1 base from V and 2 bases from J, with 11 bases in between. CDR3 sequence: CASSLGGTAQETQYF. The DNA for the CDR3 is TGTGCCAGCAGCTTAGGGGGAACAGCTCAAGAGACCCAGTACTTC.

The genes are TRBV30 and TRBJ1-1; tentatively, D is TRBD1 (6 bases). Germline V lookup: CDR1 GTSNPN, CDR2 SVGIG (reference sequence). Trimming pared 5 bases from V and 6 bases from J, leaving 13 bases between. The CDR3 extends over 12 amino acids. CDR3 in amino acids: CAWAGGRPEAFF. The DNA of the CDR3 is TGTGCCTGGGCCGGGGGCCGGCCTGAAGCTTTCTTT.

This clone appeared a few times. The chain joins TRBV2 to TRBJ1-5; D remains unclear. The germline V and J ends were trimmed by 4 bases and 3 bases, with 16 bases remaining between them. CDR1 and CDR2 (germline): SNHLY, FYNNEI. This CDR3 contains 16 residues. CDR3 residues: CASSVDSGVYNQPQHF. The DNA of the CDR3 is TGTGCCAGCAGTGTTGATTCTGGGGTATACAATCAGCCCCAGCATTTT.

J is TRBJ2-1 and V is TRBV9; possible D gene TRBD2, 5 bases. V lost 4 bases and J lost 6, with 17 bases in between. The CDR3 length is 15 residues. Germline lookup yields CDR1 SGDLS and CDR2 YYNGEE. The CDR3 spells CASSLSAGIGNEQFF. In DNA form, the CDR3 reads TGTGCCAGCAGCTTATCCGCCGGGATCGGCAATGAGCAGTTCTTC. Full variable domain (remainder filled in from reference TRBV9 and TRBJ2-1): DSGVTQTPKHLITATGQRVTLRCSPRSGDLSVYWYQQSLDQGLQFLIQYYNGEERAKGNILERFSAQQFPDLHSELNLSSLELGDSALYFCASSLSAGIGNEQFFGPGTRLTVL.

This clone was counted a single time. This chain joins TRBV21-1 and TRBJ2-7; the D segment call TRBD1 is taken from the table without a DNA check. TRBV21-1 is assigned pseudogene status. CDR3 length equals 20 residues. CDR3 region: CASSKEVPGQGALSSYEQYF. The CDR3 nucleotides are TGTGCCAGCAGCAAAGAGGTTCCAGGACAGGGGGCATTAAGCTCCTACGAGCAGTACTTC.

This clone was seen only a few times. J is TRBJ2-3 and V is TRBV9; TRBD2 aligns across 10 bases. CDR1 SGDLS and CDR2 YYNGEE come from the germline V gene. CDR3 length: 17 amino acids. The J segment lost 8 bases and the V segment lost 0 bases, leaving 12 bases of the junction unmatched. CDR3 sequence: CASSVGPKSSGSATQYF. The CDR3 DNA reads TGTGCCAGCAGCGTAGGGCCCAAATCTAGCGGGAGCGCTACGCAGTATTTT. The full variable domain, with the rest looked up from reference TRBV9 and TRBJ2-3, is DSGVTQTPKHLITATGQRVTLRCSPRSGDLSVYWYQQSLDQGLQFLIQYYNGEERAKGNILERFSAQQFPDLHSELNLSSLELGDSALYFCASSVGPKSSGSATQYFGPGTRLTVL.

The chain uses TRBV11-2 and TRBJ2-3, with D unresolved. There are 14 residues in the CDR3. The V end was cut by 1 base, the J end by 0 bases, with 5 bases between. The V gene's germline CDR1 is SGHAT and CDR2 FQNNGV. The CDR3 reads CASSLGGSTDTQYF. CDR3 in DNA: TGTGCCAGCAGCTTAGGAGGCAGCACAGATACGCAGTATTTT.